These 17 T cell receptor beta chains were sequenced from one sample in a study of post-analysis software for immune sequencing data. Their cognate antigens are unknown. Study observations and caveats: There were five TRBV segments more frequent in patients than controls, and TRBV5-6, TRBV5-1 and TRBV20-1 were among them.

The TCR beta cDNA libraries contained unique molecular identifiers. From the PCR reads, TCRdb called clonotypes with MiXCR, one entry per CDR3 protein. The sample comprises around 200,000 distinct CDR3 sequences, 25% to 30% of which are singletons, and roughly 3.4% rests with the top ten. The sequencing input was blood. Receptor source: a girl aged 2-17 years with multiple sclerosis.

This chain links TRBV27 with TRBJ1-1, with D uncertain. Trimming left V 6 bases short and J 1 base short, with 15 bases between. Germline values: CDR1 MNHEY, CDR2 SMNVEV (reference sequence). The CDR3 length is 15 residues. CDR3: CASSRRTLGNTEAFF. The CDR3 DNA is TGTGCCAGCAGCCGGCGGACCTTAGGGAACACTGAAGCTTTCTTT.

This clonotype was picked up many times. J is TRBJ2-7 and V is TRBV20-1; 9 bases are shared with TRBD2. The CDR3 is 13 amino acids. The ends lost 6 bases at V and 2 bases at J; junction bases unmatched: 5. The germline V gene has CDR1 DFQATT and CDR2 SNEGSKA (reference sequence). The CDR3 region is CSAGGRDPYEQYF. The CDR3 DNA follows: TGCAGTGCGGGCGGGAGGGACCCCTACGAGCAGTACTTC.

This clonotype was observed a single time. This chain links TRBV19 with TRBJ2-4, with 8 bases fitting TRBD2. Germline CDR1 LNHDA, CDR2 SQIVND (reference sequence). The CDR3 is made up of 19 amino acids. Trimming removed 5 bases from V and 1 base from J; junction bases left unmatched: 16. The CDR3 loop is CASSFVAGTSLVAKNIQYF. The CDR3 DNA reads TGTGCCAGTAGTTTCGTTGCCGGGACTAGTCTTGTGGCCAAAAACATTCAGTACTTC.

The chain is built from TRBV6-5 and TRBJ2-7; weak D call: TRBD1 (6 bases). Germline CDR1 reads MNHEY; CDR2 reads SVGAGI. V gave up 5 bases and J gave up 0 bases, with 14 bases separating them. This CDR3 is 15 amino acids long. CDR3 in DNA: TGTGCCAGCAGTCCCCATTGGGACACCTCCTACGAGCAGTACTTC. Its protein is CASSPHWDTSYEQYF.

A few counts support this clonotype. The chain joins TRBV20-1 to TRBJ1-1, with TRBD1 as a possible D gene (5 bases). V lost 7 bases to trimming and J lost 4 bases, with 19 bases between them. CDR3 length equals 14 residues. The germline V gene has CDR1 DFQATT and CDR2 SNEGSKA (reference sequence). This chain's CDR3 is CSVRRLGRGTEAFF. CDR3 coding DNA: TGCAGTGTCAGGCGGTTGGGTAGGGGCACTGAAGCTTTCTTT.

The gene calls are TRBV7-2 and TRBJ1-2, with D tentatively TRBD1 (5 bases). Trimming removed 1 base at V and 1 base at J, with 16 bases between. The CDR3 has 17 residues. Germline V gene lookup returns CDR1 SGHTA and CDR2 FQGNSA. CDR3 bases: TGTGCCAGCAGCTTAGTTTGGTGGCAGGGCCTTAACTATGGCTACACCTTC. Protein: CASSLVWWQGLNYGYTF.

This clonotype was detected many times. The gene calls are TRBV29-1 and TRBJ2-5; 7 positions match TRBD1. The CDR3 runs to 12 residues. Germline CDR1 is SQVTM and CDR2 is ANQGSEA. The trim removed 6 bases at V and 2 bases at J, leaving 3 bases unmatched. The CDR3 DNA sequence: TGCAGCGTCGGGACAGCTCAAGAGACCCAGTACTTC. Protein: CSVGTAQETQYF.

Turning to this clonotype: Possible read error: a much larger clone is one base away. This chain uses TRBV6-5 with TRBJ2-1; maybe TRBD1 (7 bases). Looked up from germline, CDR1 is MNHEY and CDR2 is SVGAGI. The CDR3 extends over 17 amino acids. The CDR3 loop is CASSYSPAGGLYNGQFF. CDR3 DNA: TGTGCCAGCAGTTACTCTCCGGCAGGGGGGCTTTACAATGGGCAGTTCTTC.

A few counts support this clonotype. J is TRBJ2-5 and V is TRBV27, with a weak D call TRBD1 (6 bases). The J call may be faulty, since TRBJ2-7 better matches the DNA end. CDR1 and CDR2 from the germline V gene are MNHEY and SMNVEV (reference sequence). This CDR3 region has 13 residues. Written as DNA, the CDR3 is TGTGCCAGCAGTTTATCCGGACAGCCCGAGCAGTACTTC. Translating gives CASSLSGQPEQYF.

This chain joins TRBV28 and TRBJ2-1; 14 bases agree with TRBD2. This CDR3 comprises 18 residues. With 3 bases clipped from V and 3 bases from J, the junction kept 7 bases outside the gene matches. Per germline, CDR1 MDHEN and CDR2 SYDVKM. The CDR3 DNA reads TGTGCCAGCAGTTTCGGGACTAGCGGGAGTAGTATCTACAATGAGCAGTTCTTC. As protein: CASSFGTSGSSIYNEQFF.

The chain employs TRBV28 and TRBJ2-5; 12 bases are shared with TRBD2. The CDR3 consists of 13 residues. With V trimmed by 8 bases and J by 5 bases, 3 bases remained unmatched. Germline V gene sequence: CDR1 MDHEN, CDR2 SYDVKM. As DNA, the CDR3 is TGTGCCAGCTCGACTAGCGGGAGTGAGACCCAGTACTTC. It specifies CASSTSGSETQYF.

The chain has TRBV30 and TRBJ2-3; the match to TRBD2 covers 8 bases. CDR1 is GTSNPN, CDR2 SVGIG, per germline (reference sequence). The CDR3 consists of 16 residues. Trimming took 3 bases from V and 0 from J; bases not matched to a gene: 8. In DNA form, the CDR3 reads TGTGCCTGGAGGGAGACTAGCGTGACTAGCACAGATACGCAGTATTTT. It is translated as CAWRETSVTSTDTQYF.

Turning to this clonotype: One junction end does not reproduce the germline sequence, and a read error may be involved. The chain is built from TRBV15 and TRBJ2-1; D perhaps matches TRBD1 (6 bases). There are 18 residues in the CDR3. From germline, CDR1 is LNHNV and CDR2 YYDKDF (reference sequence). Here the CDR3 reads CATSSPSETGGSYNGQFF. For the CDR3, the DNA is TGTGCCACCAGCAGCCCTTCAGAGACAGGAGGCTCCTACAATGGGCAGTTCTTC.

For this clonotype: An end of the junction does not agree with germline; a read error may underlie this. V and J are TRBV12-3 or TRBV12-4 and TRBJ1-2; D may be TRBD1 (5 bases). The length of the CDR3 is 14 residues. The CDR3 protein is CACSGDGGGYGYTF. DNA for the CDR3: TGTGCCTGCAGCGGGGACGGGGGAGGCTATGGCTACACCTTC.

As to this clonotype: A much larger clonotype is one base distant, so this may be a read error. J is TRBJ2-1 and V is TRBV6-2 or TRBV6-3; D is possibly TRBD2 (7 bases). The CDR3 totals 14 residues. V shed 2 bases and J shed 9 bases, with 14 bases lying between them. The V gene's germline CDR1 is MNHEY and CDR2 SVGEGT. CDR3: CASSYEWGGLEQFF. CDR3 sequence (DNA): TGTGCCAGCAGTTACGAATGGGGGGGGCTTGAGCAGTTCTTC.

There are many counts of this clonotype. The chain carries TRBV6-5 and TRBJ2-3, with a tentative D call TRBD2 (6 bases). Germline V lookup: CDR1 MNHEY, CDR2 SVGAGI. The CDR3 contains 15 residues. The V end was cut by 0 bases, the J end by 6 bases, with 13 bases between. In DNA form, the CDR3 reads TGTGCCAGCAGTTACTCGACGGGACGGGGGGATACGCAGTATTTT. It translates to CASSYSTGRGDTQYF.

This clonotype came up many times. This chain uses TRBV28 with TRBJ2-7; 8 bases align to TRBD2. With V trimmed by 2 bases and J by 5 bases, 8 bases remained unmatched. Germline V CDR1 and CDR2: MDHEN, SYDVKM. The CDR3 has 15 residues. Here the CDR3 DNA reads TGTGCCAGCAGTTTAAAGCCTATCGGGGGGGACGAGCAGTACTTC. Translating gives CASSLKPIGGDEQYF.